The clone carrying this T cell receptor (beta chain) was seen only a few times. The CDR3 spans 15 residues. CDR1 is ENHRY and CDR2 is SYGVKD in the germline V gene. Trimming cost V 0 bases and J 6 bases; bases outside gene matches: 5. The data were taken from a study of cytomegalovirus exposure and HLA in healthy donors. The primer mix had 60 Vbeta and 13 Jbeta primers. The table came from immunoSEQ multiplex PCR; TCRdb's copy has only in-frame clones and leaves some out. Seen here are around 150,000 clones, 60% to 80% observed once, and the top ten hold roughly 4.9%. This TCR was recovered from a woman between 50 and 59 years old in good health and CMV-seronegative. The J gene is TRBJ1-1, the V gene TRBV10-3; 9 positions match TRBD1. Sequenced material: PBMCs. CDR3 DNA sequence: TGTGCCATCAGTGAGTCGGACAGGGGTCGCGCTGAAGCTTTCTTT. Its translation: CAISESDRGRAEAFF.